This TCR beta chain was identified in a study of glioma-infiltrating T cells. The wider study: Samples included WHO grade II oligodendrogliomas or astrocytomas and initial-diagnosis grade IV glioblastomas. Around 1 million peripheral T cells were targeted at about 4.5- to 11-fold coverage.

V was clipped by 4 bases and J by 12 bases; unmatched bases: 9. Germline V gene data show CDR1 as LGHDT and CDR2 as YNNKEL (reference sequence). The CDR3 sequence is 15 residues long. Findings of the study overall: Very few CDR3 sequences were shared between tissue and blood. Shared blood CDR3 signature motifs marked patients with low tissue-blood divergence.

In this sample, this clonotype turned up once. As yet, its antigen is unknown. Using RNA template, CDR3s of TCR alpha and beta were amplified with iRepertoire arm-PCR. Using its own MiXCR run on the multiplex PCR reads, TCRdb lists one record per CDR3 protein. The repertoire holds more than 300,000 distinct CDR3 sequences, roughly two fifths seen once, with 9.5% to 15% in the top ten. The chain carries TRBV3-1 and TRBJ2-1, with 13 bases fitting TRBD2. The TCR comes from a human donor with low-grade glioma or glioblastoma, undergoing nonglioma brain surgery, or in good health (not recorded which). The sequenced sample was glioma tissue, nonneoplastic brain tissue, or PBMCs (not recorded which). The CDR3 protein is CASSRGGLAGATQFF. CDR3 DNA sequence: TGTGCCAGCAGCCGAGGTGGACTAGCGGGAGCCACGCAGTTCTTC.